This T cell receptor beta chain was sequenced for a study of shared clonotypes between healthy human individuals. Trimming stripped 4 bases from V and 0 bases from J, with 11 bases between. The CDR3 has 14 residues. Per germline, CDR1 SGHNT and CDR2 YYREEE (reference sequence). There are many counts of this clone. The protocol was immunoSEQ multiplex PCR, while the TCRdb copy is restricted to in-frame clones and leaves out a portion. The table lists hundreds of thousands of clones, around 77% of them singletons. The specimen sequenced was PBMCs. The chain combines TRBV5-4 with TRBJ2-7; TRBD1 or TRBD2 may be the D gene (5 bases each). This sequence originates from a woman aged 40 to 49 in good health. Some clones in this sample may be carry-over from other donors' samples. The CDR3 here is CASSGDGNSYEQYF. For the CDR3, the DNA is TGTGCCAGCAGCGGGGACGGAAACTCCTACGAGCAGTACTTC.